The source of this T cell receptor (beta chain) is a study of molecular identifiers for immune sequencing clone quantification. Whole-study context: Replicate RNA from about 20,000 or 100,000 naive CD8 T cells formed five aliquots; four were sequenced.

This clonotype was observed many times. Per germline, CDR1 SGDLS and CDR2 YYNGEE. This CDR3 comprises 17 residues. The V gene end was trimmed by 3 bases and the J gene end by 2 bases; junction bases not matched to a gene: 8. Previously described methods and listed TCR primers produced bulk TCR libraries. TCRdb fed the PCR reads into MiXCR, producing one record per CDR3 protein. The sample shows roughly 320,000 distinct CDR3 sequences, about a fifth of them seen only once. The sequenced sample was naive CD8+ T cells from blood, with Jurkat cell RNA spiked in. Subset given: FACS-sorted CD8+CD4-CCR7+CD45RA+ naive T cells. V usage is TRBV9 and J usage is TRBJ2-5; 12 bases map to TRBD2. The source of this sequence is a human donor in good health. Some libraries in this study had Jurkat cell RNA spiked in. CDR3 sequence: CASSAHGLAGPQETQYF. The CDR3 bases are TGTGCCAGCAGCGCCCATGGACTAGCGGGGCCTCAAGAGACCCAGTACTTC.